The next 16 T cell receptor beta chains were all read from a single sample in a study of cytomegalovirus exposure and HLA in healthy donors (dated by TCRdb to about 2017). Receptors were amplified or captured by the immunoSEQ multiplex PCR assay. For the multiplex PCR, a mixture combining 60 forward primers for TCR Vbeta segments and 13 reverse primers for TCR Jbeta segments was used. Held by TCRdb, this immuneACCESS table contains in-frame sequences only and omits some clones. Under half of the omission traces to an unresolved V gene where checked; the cause of the rest is unknown. The sample has 130,000 or so clones on record. The ten largest clones take up about 2% of the sample. Sequenced input: PBMCs. The receptors shown here come from a woman aged 18-35 years in good health and CMV-seronegative.

This sequence joins TRBV15 and TRBJ1-1; 8 nucleotides agree with TRBD1. The CDR3 is 15 residues long. The trim removed 0 bases at V and 6 bases at J, leaving 6 bases unmatched. Germline V CDR1 and CDR2: LNHNV, YYDKDF (reference sequence). In DNA, the CDR3 is TGTGCCACCAGCAGAGATCGCACAGGGGGACCTGAAGCTTTCTTT. The encoded protein is CATSRDRTGGPEAFF.

J is TRBJ2-7 and V is TRBV5-6; 12 bases map to TRBD2. Trimming took 0 bases from V and 4 from J; bases not matched to a gene: 2. From germline, CDR1 is SGHDT and CDR2 YYEEEE. The CDR3 totals 15 residues. The CDR3 sequence: CASSLGLAGAYEQYV. As DNA, the CDR3 is TGTGCCAGCAGCTTGGGACTAGCGGGAGCATACGAGCAGTACGTC.

The chain recombines TRBV5-1 with TRBJ2-1; perhaps TRBD2 as D (5 bases). V shed 3 bases and J shed 5 bases, with 18 bases lying between them. Germline loops: CDR1 SGHRS, CDR2 YFSETQ. The CDR3 runs 16 residues. The CDR3 nucleotides are TGCGCCAGCAGCTGGAGGTCTGGACTTCGAGACAATGAGCAGTTCTTC. Protein sequence: CASSWRSGLRDNEQFF. The variable domain in full, completed from reference TRBV5-1 and TRBJ2-1, reads KAGVTQTPRYLIKTRGQQVTLSCSPISGHRSVSWYQQTPGQGLQFLFEYFSETQRNKGNFPGRFSGRQFSNSRSEMNVSTLELGDSALYLCASSWRSGLRDNEQFFGPGTRLTVL.

V gene TRBV19 combines with J gene TRBJ1-5; 9 bases agree with TRBD1. The CDR3 sequence is 16 residues long. Trimming removed 3 bases from V and 6 bases from J; junction bases left unmatched: 9. Germline V CDR1 and CDR2: LNHDA, SQIVND (reference sequence). The CDR3 reads CASSIIRDRVSQPQHF. CDR3 in DNA: TGTGCCAGTAGTATCATCCGGGACAGGGTTTCTCAGCCCCAGCATTTT.

V usage is TRBV7-8 and J usage is TRBJ2-6, with TRBD1 matching 8 bases. In germline, CDR1 is SGHVS, CDR2 FQNEAQ. The junction had 2 bases not matched to a gene; V was cut back by 1 base and J by 0 bases. This CDR3 is built from 17 residues. The CDR3 bases are TGTGCCAGCAGCTTAGAGACAGGGGTCTCTGGGGCCAACGTCCTGACTTTC. The encoded protein is CASSLETGVSGANVLTF. Using reference TRBV7-8 and TRBJ2-6 for the parts outside the CDR3, the full variable domain is GAGVSQSPRYKVAKRGQDVALRCDPISGHVSLFWYQQALGQGPEFLTYFQNEAQLDKSGLPSDRFFAERPEGSVSTLKIQRTQQEDSAVYLCASSLETGVSGANVLTFGAGSRLTVL.

V gene TRBV7-3 combines with J gene TRBJ2-3; 8 nucleotides align to TRBD2. The ends lost 5 bases at V and 4 bases at J; junction bases unmatched: 8. CDR1 SGHTA and CDR2 FQGTGA come from the germline V gene. CDR3 size: 15 residues. The CDR3 sequence is CASSVGLGRADTQYF. The DNA for the CDR3 is TGTGCCAGCAGCGTGGGACTAGGAAGAGCAGATACGCAGTATTTT.

The V and J genes are TRBV27 and TRBJ2-7; 7 nucleotides match TRBD1. The CDR3 contains 14 residues. Germline-derived CDR1 and CDR2 are MNHEY and SMNVEV (reference sequence). V lost 5 bases to trimming and J lost 4 bases; unmatched junction nucleotides: 8. The CDR3 region has the DNA TGTGCCAGCAGTAGACAGGGAGTTTCGTACGAGCAGTACTTC. Protein sequence: CASSRQGVSYEQYF.

The gene calls are TRBV11-2 and TRBJ1-1; D remains unclear. V was trimmed by 4 bases and J by 4 bases, leaving 10 bases between them. The CDR3 contains 13 residues. From germline, CDR1 is SGHAT and CDR2 FQNNGV. CDR3 DNA sequence: TGTGCCAGCAGCTCGCAACAGACCACTGAAGCTTTCTTT. Amino acids: CASSSQQTTEAFF.

The chain links TRBV27 to TRBJ2-2, with 10 positions matching TRBD2. The V segment lost 5 bases and the J segment 4 bases; nucleotides outside the gene matches: 13. Per germline, CDR1 MNHEY and CDR2 SMNVEV (reference sequence). This CDR3 is built from 18 residues. CDR3 sequence (DNA): TGTGCCAGCAGTGGACAACCTCTAGCGGGAGTTCTCACCGGGGAGCTGTTTTTT. The encoded protein is CASSGQPLAGVLTGELFF.

V is TRBV15 and J is TRBJ1-2, with a possible D match to TRBD1 (5 bases). The CDR3 covers 15 residues. Germline V gene data show CDR1 as LNHNV and CDR2 as YYDKDF (reference sequence). Trimming removed 1 base at V and 0 bases at J, with 9 bases between. The CDR3 loop is CATSRVDSPNYGYTF. CDR3 DNA: TGTGCCACCAGCAGAGTCGACAGTCCTAACTATGGCTACACCTTC.

This sequence joins TRBV29-1 and TRBJ2-3; 9 bases fit TRBD1. Germline V lookup: CDR1 SQVTM, CDR2 ANQGSEA. Losses at the gene ends were 6 bases for V and 1 base for J; bases not matched to a gene: 8. The length of the CDR3 is 15 residues. DNA of the CDR3: TGCAGCGTCCTCCCACAGGGGGCTCGCACAGATACGCAGTATTTT. Translation: CSVLPQGARTDTQYF.

The chain couples TRBV7-9 to TRBJ2-3, with 10 positions matching TRBD2. CDR3 length: 14 residues. Germline trimming cut 5 bases from V and 4 bases from J; bases unmatched to any gene: 3. Germline V gene data show CDR1 as SEHNR and CDR2 as FQNEAQ (reference sequence). The CDR3 is CASSRSGRSDTQYF. CDR3 DNA sequence: TGTGCCAGCAGCCGTAGCGGGAGGTCAGATACGCAGTATTTT.

The chain uses TRBV18 and TRBJ2-7; 10 bases fit TRBD1. The CDR3 loop spans 16 amino acids. Germline CDR1 KGHSH, CDR2 LQKENI. Unmatched junction bases numbered 9, after V lost 5 bases and J lost 2 bases. The CDR3: CASSAQGQGITYEQYF. The CDR3 region has the DNA TGTGCCAGCTCAGCACAGGGACAGGGGATTACCTACGAGCAGTACTTC. Looking up the rest from reference TRBV18 and TRBJ2-7 gives the full variable domain: NAGVMQNPRHLVRRRGQEARLRCSPMKGHSHVYWYRQLPEEGLKFMVYLQKENIIDESGMPKERFSAEFPKEGPSILRIQQVVRGDSAAYFCASSAQGQGITYEQYFGPGTRLTVT.

The genes are TRBV5-4 and TRBJ2-1, with TRBD2 identical over 10 bases. The CDR3 consists of 15 residues. Germline lookup yields CDR1 SGHNT and CDR2 YYREEE (reference sequence). J lost 9 bases, V lost 3 bases, and 9 bases had no gene match. The CDR3: CASSSTSGLLGEQFF. CDR3 nucleotide sequence: TGTGCCAGCAGCTCGACTAGCGGGCTACTCGGTGAGCAGTTCTTC.

The rearrangement uses TRBV12-5 and TRBJ2-5, with 7 bases aligning to TRBD1. The CDR3 loop spans 15 amino acids. Trimming cost V 6 bases and J 5 bases; bases outside gene matches: 12. Germline assignment: CDR1 LGHNT and CDR2 FRNRAP. CDR3: CASGRGTALRETQYF. Written as DNA, the CDR3 is TGTGCTAGTGGACGTGGGACAGCCCTCCGGGAGACCCAGTACTTC.

The chain recombines TRBV7-3 with TRBJ1-2, with D uncertain. The CDR3 is made up of 14 amino acids. Looked up from germline, CDR1 is SGHTA and CDR2 is FQGTGA. V was cut by 2 bases and J by 6 bases, with 13 bases left in between. The CDR3 coding sequence is TGTGCCAGCAGCTTACCGGGGAGTAAGGATGGCTACACCTTC. This sequence encodes CASSLPGSKDGYTF.